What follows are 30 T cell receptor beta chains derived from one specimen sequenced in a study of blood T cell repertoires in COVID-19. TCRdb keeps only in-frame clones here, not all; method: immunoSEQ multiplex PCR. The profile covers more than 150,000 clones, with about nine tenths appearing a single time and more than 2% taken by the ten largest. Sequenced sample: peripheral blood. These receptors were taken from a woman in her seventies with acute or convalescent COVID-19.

CDR3 in DNA: TGTGCCAGCAGCCAAAACGCCCGGGGGTTTACTTACGAGCAGTACTTC. This encodes CASSQNARGFTYEQYF. V is TRBV4-2 and J is TRBJ2-7, with D perhaps TRBD2 (6 bases). Per germline, CDR1 LGHNA and CDR2 YNFKEQ. The CDR3 covers 16 residues. V shed 2 bases and J shed 4 bases, with 18 bases lying between them.

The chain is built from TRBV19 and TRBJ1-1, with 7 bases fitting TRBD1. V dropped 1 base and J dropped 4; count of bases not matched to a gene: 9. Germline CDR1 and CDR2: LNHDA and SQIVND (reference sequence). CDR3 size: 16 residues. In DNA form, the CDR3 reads TGTGCCAGTAGTATAGGACAGGGAGGAAGAGGCACTGAAGCTTTCTTT. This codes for CASSIGQGGRGTEAFF.

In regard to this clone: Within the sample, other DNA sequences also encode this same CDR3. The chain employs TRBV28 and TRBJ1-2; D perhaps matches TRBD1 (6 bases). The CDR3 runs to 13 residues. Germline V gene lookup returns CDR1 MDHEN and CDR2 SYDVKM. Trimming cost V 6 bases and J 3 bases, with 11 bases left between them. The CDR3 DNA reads TGTGCCAGCAGCCTGAGGGGGTACTATGGCTACACCTTC. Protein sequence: CASSLRGYYGYTF.

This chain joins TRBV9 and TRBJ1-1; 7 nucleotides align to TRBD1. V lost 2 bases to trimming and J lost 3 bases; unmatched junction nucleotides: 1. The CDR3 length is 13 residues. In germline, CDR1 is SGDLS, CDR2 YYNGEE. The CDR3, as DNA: TGTGCCAGCAGCGTGACAGGGTACACTGAAGCTTTCTTT. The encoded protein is CASSVTGYTEAFF.

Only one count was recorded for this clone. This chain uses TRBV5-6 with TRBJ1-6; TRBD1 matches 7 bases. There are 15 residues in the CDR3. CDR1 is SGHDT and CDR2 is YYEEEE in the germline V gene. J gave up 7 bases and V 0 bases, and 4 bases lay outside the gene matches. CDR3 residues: CASSLERGRNSPLHF. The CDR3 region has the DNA TGTGCCAGCAGCTTGGAAAGGGGGCGGAATTCACCCCTCCACTTT.

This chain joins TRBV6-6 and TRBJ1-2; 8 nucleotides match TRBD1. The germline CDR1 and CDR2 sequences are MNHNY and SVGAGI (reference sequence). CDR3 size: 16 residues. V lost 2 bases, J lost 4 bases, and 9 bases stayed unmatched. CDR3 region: CASSYGQGLSTYGYTF. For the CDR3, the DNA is TGTGCCAGCAGTTACGGACAGGGTTTATCTACCTATGGCTACACCTTC.

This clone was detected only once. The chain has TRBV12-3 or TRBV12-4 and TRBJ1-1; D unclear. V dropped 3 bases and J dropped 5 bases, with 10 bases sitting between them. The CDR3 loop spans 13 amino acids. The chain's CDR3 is CASSFRGWTEAFF. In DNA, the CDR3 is TGTGCCAGCAGTTTCCGGGGATGGACTGAAGCTTTCTTT.

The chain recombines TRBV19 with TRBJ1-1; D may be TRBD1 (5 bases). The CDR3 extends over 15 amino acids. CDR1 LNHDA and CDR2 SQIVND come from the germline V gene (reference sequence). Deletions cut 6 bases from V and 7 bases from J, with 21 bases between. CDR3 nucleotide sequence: TGTGCCAGTAGACCGCTCCCAGGGTACTCGGTTGAAGCTTTCTTT. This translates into CASRPLPGYSVEAFF.

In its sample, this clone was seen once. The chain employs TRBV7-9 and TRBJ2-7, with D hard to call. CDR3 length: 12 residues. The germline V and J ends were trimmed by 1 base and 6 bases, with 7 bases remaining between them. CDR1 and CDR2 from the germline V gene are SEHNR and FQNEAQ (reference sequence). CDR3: CASSLGASEQYV. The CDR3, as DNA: TGTGCCAGCAGCTTAGGAGCTAGCGAGCAGTACGTC.

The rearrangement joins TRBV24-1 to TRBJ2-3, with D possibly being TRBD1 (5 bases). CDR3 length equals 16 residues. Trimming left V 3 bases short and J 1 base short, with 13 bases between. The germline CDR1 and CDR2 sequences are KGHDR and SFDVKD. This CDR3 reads CATSDQTRVGTDTQYF. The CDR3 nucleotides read TGTGCCACCAGTGATCAAACCAGGGTCGGCACAGATACGCAGTATTTT.

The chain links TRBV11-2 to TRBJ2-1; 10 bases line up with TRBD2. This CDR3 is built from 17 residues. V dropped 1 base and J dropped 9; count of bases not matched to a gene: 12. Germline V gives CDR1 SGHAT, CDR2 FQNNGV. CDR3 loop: CASSLVSGGFLFAEQFF. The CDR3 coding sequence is TGTGCCAGCAGCTTAGTTAGCGGGGGGTTTCTTTTCGCTGAGCAGTTCTTC.

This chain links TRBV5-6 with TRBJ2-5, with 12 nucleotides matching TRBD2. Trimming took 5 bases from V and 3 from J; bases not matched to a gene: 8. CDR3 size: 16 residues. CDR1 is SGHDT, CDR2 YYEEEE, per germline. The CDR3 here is CASSQTLAGGEETQYF. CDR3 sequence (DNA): TGTGCCAGCAGTCAGACACTAGCGGGGGGCGAAGAGACCCAGTACTTC.

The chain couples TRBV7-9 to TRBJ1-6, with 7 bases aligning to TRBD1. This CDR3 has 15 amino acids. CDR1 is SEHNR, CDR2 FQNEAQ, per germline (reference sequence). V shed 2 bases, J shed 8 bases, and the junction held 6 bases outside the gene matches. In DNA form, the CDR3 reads TGTGCCAGCAGCTTAAGACAGGGTGCGGATTCACCCCTCCACTTT. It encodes CASSLRQGADSPLHF.

CDR3 bases: TGTGCCAGCTCACCAGACAGGAAGTCCTATGGCTACACCTTC. It codes for CASSPDRKSYGYTF. The genes are TRBV18 and TRBJ1-2, with a tentative D call TRBD1 (6 bases). The V end was cut by 2 bases, the J end by 4 bases, with 11 bases between. Germline V gene sequence: CDR1 KGHSH, CDR2 LQKENI. This CDR3 comprises 14 residues.

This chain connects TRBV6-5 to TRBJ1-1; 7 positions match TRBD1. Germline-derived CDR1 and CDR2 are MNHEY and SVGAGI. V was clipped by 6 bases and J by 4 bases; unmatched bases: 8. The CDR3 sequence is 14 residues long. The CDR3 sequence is CASSLMTGSTEAFF. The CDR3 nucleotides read TGTGCCAGCAGCCTTATGACAGGGAGCACTGAAGCTTTCTTT.

The CDR3 DNA reads TGTGCCAGCAGTTGGGGACAGACTAGTTTTCAGCCCCAGCATTTT. It codes for CASSWGQTSFQPQHF. V is TRBV2 and J is TRBJ1-5, with TRBD1 matching over 7 bases. CDR3 size: 15 residues. CDR1 is SNHLY and CDR2 is FYNNEI in the germline V gene. V was clipped by 5 bases and J by 6 bases; unmatched bases: 10.

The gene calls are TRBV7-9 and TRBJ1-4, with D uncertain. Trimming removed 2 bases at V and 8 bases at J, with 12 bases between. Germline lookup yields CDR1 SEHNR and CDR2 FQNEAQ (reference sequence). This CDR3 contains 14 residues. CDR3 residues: CASSLKAGQEKLFF. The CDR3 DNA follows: TGTGCCAGCAGCTTAAAGGCAGGCCAAGAAAAACTGTTTTTT.

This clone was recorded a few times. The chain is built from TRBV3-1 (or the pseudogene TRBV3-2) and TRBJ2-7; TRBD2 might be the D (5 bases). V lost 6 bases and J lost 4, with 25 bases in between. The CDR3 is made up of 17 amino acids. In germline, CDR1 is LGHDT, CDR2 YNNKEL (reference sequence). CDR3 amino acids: CASRSSLKAGVGYEQYF. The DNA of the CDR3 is TGTGCCAGCAGGTCCTCATTGAAGGCCGGGGTGGGATACGAGCAGTACTTC.

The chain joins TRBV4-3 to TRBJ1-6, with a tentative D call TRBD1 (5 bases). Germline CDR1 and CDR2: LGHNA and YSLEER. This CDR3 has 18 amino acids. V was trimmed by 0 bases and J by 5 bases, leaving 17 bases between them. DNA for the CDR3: TGCGCCAGCAGCCAAGATGGGGCGGGGATCCGAGATAATTCACCCCTCCACTTT. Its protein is CASSQDGAGIRDNSPLHF.

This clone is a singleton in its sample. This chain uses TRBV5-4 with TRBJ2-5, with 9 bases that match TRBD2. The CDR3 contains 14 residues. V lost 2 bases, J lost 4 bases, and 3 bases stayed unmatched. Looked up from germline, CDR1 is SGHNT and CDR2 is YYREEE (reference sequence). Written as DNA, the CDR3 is TGTGCCAGCAGCTTTAGCGGGGGCCCAGAGACCCAGTACTTC. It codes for CASSFSGGPETQYF.

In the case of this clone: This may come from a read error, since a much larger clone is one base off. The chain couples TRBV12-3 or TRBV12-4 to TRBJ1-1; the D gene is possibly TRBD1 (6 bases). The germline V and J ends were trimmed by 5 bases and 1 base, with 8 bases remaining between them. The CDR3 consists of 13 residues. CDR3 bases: TGTGCCAGCAGTGCACAGGGGAACACTGAAGCTTTCTTT. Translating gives CASSAQGNTEAFF.

This CDR3 reads CASSQLTGVEQYF. The CDR3 nucleotides read TGTGCCAGCAGCCAACTGACAGGGGTCGAGCAGTACTTC. The J gene is TRBJ2-7, the V gene TRBV14, with 8 bases that match TRBD1. Germline lookup yields CDR1 SGHDN and CDR2 FVKESK. Trimming took 2 bases from V and 6 from J; bases not matched to a gene: 3. The CDR3 has 13 amino acids.

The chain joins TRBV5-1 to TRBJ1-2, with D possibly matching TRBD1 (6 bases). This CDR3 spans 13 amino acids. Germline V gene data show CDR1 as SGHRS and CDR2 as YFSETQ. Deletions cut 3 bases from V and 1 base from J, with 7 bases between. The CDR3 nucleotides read TGCGCCAGCAGCTCACAGGGTAACTATGGCTACACCTTC. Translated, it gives CASSSQGNYGYTF.

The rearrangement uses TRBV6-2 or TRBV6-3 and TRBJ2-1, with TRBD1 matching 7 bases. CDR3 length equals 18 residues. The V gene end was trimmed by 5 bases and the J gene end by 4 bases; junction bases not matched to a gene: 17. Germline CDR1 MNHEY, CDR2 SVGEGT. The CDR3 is CASSPSRVRGLTYNEQFF. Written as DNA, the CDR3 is TGTGCCAGCAGTCCCTCCCGGGTAAGGGGGCTCACGTACAATGAGCAGTTCTTC.

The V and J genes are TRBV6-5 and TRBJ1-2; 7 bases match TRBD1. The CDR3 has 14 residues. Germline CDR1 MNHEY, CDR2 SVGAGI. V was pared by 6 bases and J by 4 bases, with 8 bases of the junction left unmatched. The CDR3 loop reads CASRTTGVLYGYTF. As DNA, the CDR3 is TGTGCCAGCAGGACAACAGGGGTCCTCTATGGCTACACCTTC.

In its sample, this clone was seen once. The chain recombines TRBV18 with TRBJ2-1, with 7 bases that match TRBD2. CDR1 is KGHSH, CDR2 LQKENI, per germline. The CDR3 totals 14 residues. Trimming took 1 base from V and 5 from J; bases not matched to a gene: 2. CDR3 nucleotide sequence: TGTGCCAGCTCACCACAGGGACTAAACAATGAGCAGTTCTTC. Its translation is CASSPQGLNNEQFF.

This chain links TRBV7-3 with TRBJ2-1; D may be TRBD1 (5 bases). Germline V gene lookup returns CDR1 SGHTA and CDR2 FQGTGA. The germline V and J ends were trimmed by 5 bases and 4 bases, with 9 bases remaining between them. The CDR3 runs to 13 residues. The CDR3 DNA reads TGTGCCAGCAGCCGGACATCATACAATGAGCAGTTCTTC. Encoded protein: CASSRTSYNEQFF. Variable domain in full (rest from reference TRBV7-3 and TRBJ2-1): GAGVSQTPSNKVTEKGKYVELRCDPISGHTALYWYRQSLGQGPEFLIYFQGTGAADDSGLPNDRFFAVRPEGSVSTLKIQRTERGDSAVYLCASSRTSYNEQFFGPGTRLTVL.

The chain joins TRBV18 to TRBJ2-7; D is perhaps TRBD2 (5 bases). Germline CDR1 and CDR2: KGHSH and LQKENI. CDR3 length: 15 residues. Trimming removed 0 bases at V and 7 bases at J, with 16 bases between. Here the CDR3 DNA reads TGTGCCAGCTCACCACCTCTGGCGGGTTCGGGGGAGCAGTACGTC. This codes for CASSPPLAGSGEQYV.

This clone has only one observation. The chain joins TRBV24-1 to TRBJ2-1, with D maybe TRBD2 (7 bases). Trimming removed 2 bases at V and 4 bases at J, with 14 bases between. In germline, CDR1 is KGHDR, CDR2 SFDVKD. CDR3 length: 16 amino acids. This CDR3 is CATSDSGGARYNEQFF. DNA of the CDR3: TGTGCCACCAGTGATTCTGGGGGGGCGCGTTACAATGAGCAGTTCTTC.

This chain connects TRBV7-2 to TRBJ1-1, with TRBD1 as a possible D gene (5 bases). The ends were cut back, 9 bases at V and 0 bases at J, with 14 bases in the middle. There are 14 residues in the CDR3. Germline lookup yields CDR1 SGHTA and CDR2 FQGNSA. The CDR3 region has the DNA TGTGCCAGTACCCGGGCAGGGATGAACACTGAAGCTTTCTTT. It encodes CASTRAGMNTEAFF.